Sequencing of this TCR beta chain was carried out in a study of T cell responses to AZD1222 COVID-19 vaccine. Study-level background: Analysis merged second doses at about 4 or about 12 weeks.

Assay used: immunoSEQ multiplex PCR; TCRdb lists only in-frame clones, some missing. The sample contains some 86,000 clones, about 84% of which appear only once. Only a few counts were recorded for this clone. The germline gives CDR1 MDHEN, CDR2 SYDVKM. V shed 6 bases, J shed 1 base, and the junction held 6 bases outside the gene matches. This CDR3 has 15 residues. The chain combines TRBV28 with TRBJ1-2; 9 bases are shared with TRBD1. The clonotype was recovered from an adult in good health. This specimen was peripheral blood, taken on day 0 of AZD1222 vaccination. The CDR3 loop is CASRGQGRINYGYTF. The CDR3 DNA is TGTGCCAGCAGGGGACAGGGACGGATTAACTATGGCTACACCTTC.